This paragraph reports one TCR beta chain. This clonotype was observed at least ten times. Its specific antigen is unknown. Qualities for individual bases were not recorded, and no much larger clone is one base off. The data belong to a study of early T cells in non-severe SARS-CoV-2 infection (dated by TCRdb to 2020 to 2022). About the study as a whole: Bulk RNA from unsorted whole blood was used for TCR sequencing, so alpha and beta chains could not be paired. The paper as a whole reports these results and caveats: VDJdb matching was skewed toward anti-spike CD8 responses, so virus-specific expansions were likely underestimated and private and CD4 specificities were missed.

The method was 5' RACE. TCRdb names NextSeq 500 as the instrument used. The TCR library protocol attached unique molecular identifiers to individual cDNA molecules to correct for sequencing error and PCR bias. Sequencing covered both TCR alpha and beta chains, and within each sample the abundances of alpha and beta sequences were tightly co-correlated. Under the source paper's analysis protocol: Decombinator V4 was used to annotate the V gene, J gene and CDR3 of the TCR sequences. Expanded TCRs were defined as changing significantly between any two time points under a Poisson model with p below 0.0001. TCR abundances were normalised to the total number of TCRs sequenced in each sample and reported as counts per million. TRAV1-2 paired with TRAJ12, TRAJ20 or TRAJ33 defined MAIT TCRs, while TRAV10 paired with TRAJ18 defined iNKT TCRs. VDJdb, accessed on 1 November 2021, was searched for TCRs annotated for CMV, EBV and SARS-CoV-2, and TCRs annotated for more than one antigen were excluded. TCRdb passed the public sequencing reads through fastp at Q25 and MiXCR, retaining productive beta sequences. For every CDR3 protein sequence, its rows merge into one entry that carries the most common genes and DNA. It is TCRdb's table, rather than the study itself, that gives the V and J calls and clone size. Here the sample has around 26,000 distinct CDR3 sequences; less than 5% occur a single time. More than 5.5% of the sample is in the top ten clones.

The study was a case-control design nested within a healthcare worker cohort in London, UK, with weekly nasopharyngeal swab PCR tests and blood sampling. Healthcare workers were recruited during the week of the UK lockdown, between 23 and 31 March 2020, and followed weekly for up to roughly 16 weeks. The trim is 4 bases for V and 0 bases for J, with a gap of 10 bases between the germline ends. Reading from cysteine to phenylalanine, the CDR3 counts 15 amino acids. Just CDR3 DNA is preserved here, 45 bases in frame from base 1. CDR1 and CDR2 are read off the germline V gene (reference sequence) as LGHDT and YNNKEL.

Sequencing was carried out using whole blood. The chain uses TRBV3-1 and TRBJ1-3, with the D gene not confidently named. The TCR was taken from an adult who was a healthcare worker with PCR-confirmed SARS-CoV-2 infection or an uninfected control (not recorded which). At the DNA level, the sequence is TGTGCCAGCAGCCGGAGCGGCGGCTCTGGAAACACCATATATTTT. This gives the protein CASSRSGGSGNTIYF.